The source of this TCR beta chain is a study of graft-versus-host responses after intestinal transplantation. Study-level results: In patients with graft-donor T cell macrochimerism, allograft graft-versus-host to host-versus-graft clonal ratios were high.

Germline trimming cut 4 bases from V and 8 bases from J; bases unmatched to any gene: 7. This CDR3 is 14 amino acids long. Germline CDR1 SGHTS, CDR2 YDEGEE. TCRdb's table, derived via immunoSEQ multiplex PCR, lists solely in-frame clones and lacks some. Among 85,000 to 100,000 clones listed, about 92% were seen once. Comment on this clone: The antigen is not known.

The chain uses TRBV5-8 and TRBJ2-1; TRBD1 matches at 9 bases. The sequence was collected from a human donor who received an intestinal transplant. This material consisted of unstimulated CD8+ T cells sorted from spleen or lymph node cells, taken before intestinal transplant. The CDR3 loop reads CASSPRTGEDEQFF. CDR3 nucleotides: TGTGCCAGCAGCCCACGGACAGGGGAGGATGAGCAGTTCTTC.